A single sample gave rise to the 22 T cell receptor beta chains below, sequenced in a study of post-analysis software for immune sequencing data. General study points: In patients, TRBV5-6, TRBV5-1 and TRBV20-1 belonged to five or six TRBV segments found more frequently than in controls.

Included in the TCR beta cDNA libraries were unique molecular identifiers. TCRdb reprocessed the PCR reads via MiXCR and lists one record per CDR3 protein. In the table there are 600,000 to 750,000 distinct CDR3 sequences, approximately 60% of which are singletons. What these receptors recognize is not known. What was sequenced was blood. Source of these receptors: a girl aged 2-10 years with multiple sclerosis.

This clonotype was detected only once. The CDR3 loop is CASSRSGRGSDTQYF. The DNA of the CDR3 is TGCGCCAGCAGTAGGTCAGGGCGAGGTTCAGATACGCAGTATTTT. The chain links TRBV5-1 to TRBJ2-3; a possible D gene is TRBD1 (5 bases). CDR1 is SGHRS, CDR2 YFSETQ, per germline. V shed 5 bases and J shed 4 bases, with 17 bases lying between them. The CDR3 runs 15 residues.

This chain's CDR3 is CASSYATGERSEAFF. In nucleotides, the CDR3 is TGTGCCAGCAGTTACGCGACAGGGGAGAGATCTGAAGCTTTCTTT. The chain joins TRBV6-5 to TRBJ1-1, with 8 bases matching TRBD1. This CDR3 has 15 amino acids. Germline CDR1 MNHEY, CDR2 SVGAGI. Losses at the gene ends were 2 bases for V and 6 bases for J; bases not matched to a gene: 8.

This clonotype has more than one count but fewer than ten. The CDR3 DNA follows: TGTGCCAGCAATCTACTAGCGGGAGATGGAGAGCAGTTCTTC. Its protein is CASNLLAGDGEQFF. The V call is TRBV6-1, the J call TRBJ2-1; 11 bases match TRBD2. The germline V gene encodes CDR1 MNHNS and CDR2 SASEGT. J was trimmed by 10 bases and V by 7 bases; bases with no gene match: 9. The CDR3 is 14 amino acids.

This clonotype was observed at least ten times. The chain links TRBV29-1 to TRBJ2-7; D not resolved. This CDR3 spans 11 amino acids. The germline V gene encodes CDR1 SQVTM and CDR2 ANQGSEA. Between the trimmed V and J ends, which lost 7 bases and 2 bases, there was a span of 9 bases. CDR3 nucleotide sequence: TGCAGCGGCGGAGAAACCTACGAGCAGTACTTC. It codes for CSGGETYEQYF.

The chain links TRBV7-9 to TRBJ2-5, with 7 bases aligning to TRBD1. This CDR3 region has 14 residues. Unmatched junction bases numbered 8, after V lost 5 bases and J lost 5 bases. Per germline, CDR1 SEHNR and CDR2 FQNEAQ (reference sequence). The CDR3 bases are TGTGCCAGCAGCGTCATGGACAGGCGGGAGACCCAGTACTTC. It codes for CASSVMDRRETQYF. Variable domain in full (rest from reference TRBV7-9 and TRBJ2-5): DTGVSQNPRHKITKRGQNVTFRCDPISEHNRLYWYRQTLGQGPEFLTYFQNEAQLEKSRLLSDRFSAERPKGSFSTLEIQRTEQGDSAMYLCASSVMDRRETQYFGPGTRLLVL.

The chain carries TRBV10-2 and TRBJ1-2; 8 nucleotides align to TRBD1. The CDR3 covers 12 residues. With 5 bases clipped from V and 8 bases from J, the junction kept 4 bases outside the gene matches. From germline, CDR1 is WSHSY and CDR2 SAAADI. In DNA, the CDR3 is TGCGCCAGCAGTATCAGGGGGCAGGGCTACACCTTC. Translation gives CASSIRGQGYTF.

Details on this clonotype: Given a much more abundant clone one base away, this may be a read error. The chain has TRBV5-1 and TRBJ2-1; weak D call: TRBD2 (7 bases). There are 15 residues in the CDR3. CDR1 SGHRS and CDR2 YFSETQ come from the germline V gene. Here the CDR3 DNA reads TGCGCCGGCAGCTTGGGAGGGGGGGCCTACAATGAGCAGTTCTTC. It codes for CAGSLGGGAYNEQFF. Complete variable domain (other parts from reference TRBV5-1 and TRBJ2-1): KAGVTQTPRYLIKTRGQQVTLSCSPISGHRSVSWYQQTPGQGLQFLFEYFSETQRNKGNFPGRFSGRQFSNSRSEMNVSTLELGDSALYLCAGSLGGGAYNEQFFGPGTRLTVL.

This rearrangement joins TRBV20-1 to TRBJ1-2; 8 nucleotides match TRBD1. The CDR3 has 14 amino acids. Germline V gene sequence: CDR1 DFQATT, CDR2 SNEGSKA (reference sequence). J was trimmed by 3 bases and V by 3 bases; bases with no gene match: 6. The CDR3 loop reads CSARGRGHDYGYTF. CDR3 coding DNA: TGCAGTGCTAGGGGCAGGGGGCATGACTATGGCTACACCTTC.

This chain connects TRBV12-3 or TRBV12-4 to TRBJ1-3; no reliable D call. V lost 3 bases and J 4 bases, leaving 10 bases between the germline ends. This CDR3 contains 14 residues. The CDR3 here is CASSFLAGGNTIYF. The CDR3 bases are TGTGCCAGCAGTTTTCTCGCGGGAGGAAACACCATATATTTT.

V usage is TRBV7-2 and J usage is TRBJ2-1, with D possibly being TRBD1 or TRBD2 (5 bases each). Germline loops: CDR1 SGHTA, CDR2 FQGNSA. V was cut by 1 base and J by 13 bases, with 11 bases left in between. The CDR3 is 12 amino acids. CDR3 amino acids: CASSLDQGTQFF. CDR3 nucleotide sequence: TGTGCCAGCAGCTTAGACCAAGGGACCCAGTTCTTC.

The chain combines TRBV20-1 with TRBJ2-2; 7 bases match TRBD1. This CDR3 comprises 15 residues. Germline V gene lookup returns CDR1 DFQATT and CDR2 SNEGSKA (reference sequence). V was pared by 5 bases and J by 5 bases, with 11 bases of the junction left unmatched. In DNA form, the CDR3 reads TGCAGTGCTGGGACAGCTCCCATCCCAACCGGGGAGCTGTTTTTT. Amino acid sequence: CSAGTAPIPTGELFF.

The rearrangement links TRBV9 to TRBJ1-2; 8 bases are shared with TRBD1. Germline V gene sequence: CDR1 SGDLS, CDR2 YYNGEE. Trimming at V came to 3 bases and at J to 2 bases, leaving 6 bases not matched to a gene. The CDR3 covers 15 residues. CDR3 DNA sequence: TGTGCCAGCAGCGCATACAGGGGGGCGAACTATGGCTACACCTTC. It codes for CASSAYRGANYGYTF.

This clonotype was counted ten times or more. A junction end diverges from the germline sequence, so it may reflect a read error. The V gene is TRBV5-1, the J gene TRBJ1-1; D is uncertain. Germline V gives CDR1 SGHRS, CDR2 YFSETQ. The CDR3 is 13 amino acids. The CDR3 here is CASSLAGNTEAFF. The CDR3 DNA is TGTGCCAGCAGCTTAGCAGGGAACACTGAAGCTTTCTTT.

The genes are TRBV28 and TRBJ2-4; 8 nucleotides match TRBD1. Germline CDR1 and CDR2: MDHEN and SYDVKM. CDR3 length: 14 residues. Unmatched junction bases numbered 6, after V lost 5 bases and J lost 6 bases. CDR3 bases: TGTGCCAGCAGTGAAACAGGGGGTGCAAACATTCAGTACTTC. As protein: CASSETGGANIQYF.

This chain uses TRBV5-1 with TRBJ1-4; 9 bases agree with TRBD1. The V and J ends lost 5 bases and 7 bases, in that order; junction bases with no gene match: 6. This CDR3 spans 14 amino acids. Germline CDR1 reads SGHRS; CDR2 reads YFSETQ. CDR3 loop: CASRSGTGPEKLFF. The CDR3 DNA sequence: TGCGCCAGCAGGTCCGGGACAGGGCCTGAAAAACTGTTTTTT.

V usage is TRBV4-1 and J usage is TRBJ1-4; the D gene is possibly TRBD1 (5 bases). Germline-derived CDR1 and CDR2 are MGHRA and YSYEKL. The V and J ends lost 3 bases and 5 bases respectively, with 16 bases between them. This CDR3 contains 16 residues. This CDR3 reads CASSHKSRDPNEKLFF. CDR3 bases: TGCGCCAGCAGCCACAAGTCCCGGGACCCGAATGAAAAACTGTTTTTT.

This clonotype was seen only a few times. This sequence joins TRBV4-3 and TRBJ2-3; no definite D call. The V gene lost 2 bases and the J gene lost 0 bases, with 6 bases spanning the gap. The CDR3 runs 14 residues. Looked up from germline, CDR1 is LGHNA and CDR2 is YSLEER. In DNA, the CDR3 is TGCGCCAGCAGCCAAAGTATTAGCACAGATACGCAGTATTTT. It encodes CASSQSISTDTQYF.

The chain combines TRBV12-3 or TRBV12-4 with TRBJ2-6, with D possibly being TRBD1 (5 bases). The CDR3 contains 12 residues. V lost 4 bases and J lost 10, with 8 bases in between. This CDR3 reads CASSWTSNVLTF. The CDR3 nucleotides read TGTGCCAGCAGTTGGACATCGAACGTCCTGACTTTC.

This clonotype was picked up many times. Compared with germline, one end of the junction differs, possibly owing to a read error. The chain has TRBV5-1 and TRBJ1-1, with 9 positions matching TRBD1. This CDR3 spans 13 amino acids. CDR1 is SGHRS and CDR2 is YFSETQ in the germline V gene. DNA for the CDR3: TGTGCCAGCAGCTTGGACAGGGGCACTGAAGCTTTCTTT. Its protein is CASSLDRGTEAFF.

A few counts support this clonotype. J is TRBJ2-3 and V is TRBV5-1; the D is unclear. The CDR3 runs 15 residues. Germline V gene sequence: CDR1 SGHRS, CDR2 YFSETQ. The germline V and J ends were trimmed by 0 bases and 4 bases, with 12 bases remaining between them. The CDR3 sequence is CASSLEFPSPDTQYF. The CDR3 DNA reads as TGCGCCAGCAGCTTGGAATTCCCTTCTCCAGATACGCAGTATTTT. Using reference TRBV5-1 and TRBJ2-3 for the parts outside the CDR3, the full variable domain is KAGVTQTPRYLIKTRGQQVTLSCSPISGHRSVSWYQQTPGQGLQFLFEYFSETQRNKGNFPGRFSGRQFSNSRSEMNVSTLELGDSALYLCASSLEFPSPDTQYFGPGTRLTVL.

The chain links TRBV10-3 to TRBJ2-3, with D possibly matching TRBD2 (6 bases). The germline CDR1 and CDR2 sequences are ENHRY and SYGVKD. Trimming cost V 10 bases and J 2 bases, with 13 bases left between them. The CDR3 contains 13 residues. Here the CDR3 DNA reads TGTGCCACTGGGACTGGATTCACAGATACGCAGTATTTT. Its protein product is CATGTGFTDTQYF.

The chain is built from TRBV5-1 and TRBJ2-1, with TRBD2 identical over 10 bases. CDR1 is SGHRS and CDR2 is YFSETQ in the germline V gene. V lost 5 bases, J lost 2 bases, and 10 bases stayed unmatched. CDR3 length: 17 residues. CDR3 protein: CASRHGAGGKPYNEQFF. Here the CDR3 DNA reads TGCGCCAGCAGACACGGAGCGGGGGGGAAGCCCTACAATGAGCAGTTCTTC.